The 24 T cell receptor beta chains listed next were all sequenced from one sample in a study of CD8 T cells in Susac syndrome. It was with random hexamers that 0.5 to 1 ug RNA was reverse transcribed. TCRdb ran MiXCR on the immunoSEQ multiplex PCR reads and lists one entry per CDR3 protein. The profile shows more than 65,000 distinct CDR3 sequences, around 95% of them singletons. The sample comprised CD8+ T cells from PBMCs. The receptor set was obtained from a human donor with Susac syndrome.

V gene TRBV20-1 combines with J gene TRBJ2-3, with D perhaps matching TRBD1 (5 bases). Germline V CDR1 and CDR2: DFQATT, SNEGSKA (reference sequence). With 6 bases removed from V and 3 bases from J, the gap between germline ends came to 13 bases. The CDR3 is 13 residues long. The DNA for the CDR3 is TGCAGTGCAGGAAGCCAGGGTACAGATACGCAGTATTTT. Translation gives CSAGSQGTDTQYF.

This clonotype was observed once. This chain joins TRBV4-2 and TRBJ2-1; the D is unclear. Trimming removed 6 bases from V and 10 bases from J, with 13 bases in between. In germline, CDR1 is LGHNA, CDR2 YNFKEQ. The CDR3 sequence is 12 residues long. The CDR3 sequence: CASRAQSDEQFF. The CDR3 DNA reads TGTGCCAGCAGGGCCCAGTCGGACGAGCAGTTCTTC.

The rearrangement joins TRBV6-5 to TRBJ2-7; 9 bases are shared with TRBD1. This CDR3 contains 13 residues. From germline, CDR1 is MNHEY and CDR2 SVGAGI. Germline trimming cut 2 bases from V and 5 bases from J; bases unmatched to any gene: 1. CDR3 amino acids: CASSYGTGNEQYF. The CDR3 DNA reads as TGTGCCAGCAGTTACGGGACAGGGAACGAGCAGTACTTC.

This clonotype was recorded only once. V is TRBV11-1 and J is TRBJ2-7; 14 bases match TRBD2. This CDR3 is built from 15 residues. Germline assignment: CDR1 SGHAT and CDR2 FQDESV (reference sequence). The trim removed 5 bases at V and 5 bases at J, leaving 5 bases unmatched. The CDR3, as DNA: TGTGCCAGCAGCCCTGGGACTAGCGGGAGCCACGAGCAGTACTTC. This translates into CASSPGTSGSHEQYF.

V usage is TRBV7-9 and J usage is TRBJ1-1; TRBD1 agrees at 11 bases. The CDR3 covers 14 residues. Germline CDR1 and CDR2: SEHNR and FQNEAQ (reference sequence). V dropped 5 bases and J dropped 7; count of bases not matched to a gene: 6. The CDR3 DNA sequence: TGTGCCAGCAGCCCCGGACAGGGGGCAGGTGAAGCTTTCTTT. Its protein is CASSPGQGAGEAFF.

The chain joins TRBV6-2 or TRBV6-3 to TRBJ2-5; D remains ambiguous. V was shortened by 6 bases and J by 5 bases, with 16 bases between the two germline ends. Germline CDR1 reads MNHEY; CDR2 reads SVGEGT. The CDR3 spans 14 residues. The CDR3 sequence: CASRPYVAWETQYF. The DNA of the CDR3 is TGTGCCAGCAGGCCTTACGTCGCCTGGGAGACCCAGTACTTC.

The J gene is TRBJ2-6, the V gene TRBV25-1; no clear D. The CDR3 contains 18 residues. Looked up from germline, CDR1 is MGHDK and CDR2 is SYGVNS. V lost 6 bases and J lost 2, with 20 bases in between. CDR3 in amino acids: CASSRPTSSLPGANVLTF. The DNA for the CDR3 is TGTGCCAGCAGCCGCCCAACGTCATCACTACCTGGGGCCAACGTCCTGACTTTC.

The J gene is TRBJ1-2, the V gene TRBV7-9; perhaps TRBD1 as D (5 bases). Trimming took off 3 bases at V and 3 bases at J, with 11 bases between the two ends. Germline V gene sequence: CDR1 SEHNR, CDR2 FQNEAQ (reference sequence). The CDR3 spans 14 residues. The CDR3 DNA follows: TGTGCCAGCAGCTTTGACAGATCTTACTATGGCTACACCTTC. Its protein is CASSFDRSYYGYTF.

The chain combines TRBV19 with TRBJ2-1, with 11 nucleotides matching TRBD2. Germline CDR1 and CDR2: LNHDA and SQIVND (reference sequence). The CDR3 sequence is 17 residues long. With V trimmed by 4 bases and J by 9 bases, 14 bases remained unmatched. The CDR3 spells CASSRPPTSGSSVEQFF. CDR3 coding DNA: TGTGCCAGTAGTAGACCCCCTACTAGCGGGAGTTCGGTTGAGCAGTTCTTC.

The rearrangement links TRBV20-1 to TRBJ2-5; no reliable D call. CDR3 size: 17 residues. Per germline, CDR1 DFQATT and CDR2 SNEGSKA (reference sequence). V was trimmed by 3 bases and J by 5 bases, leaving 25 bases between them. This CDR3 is CSASPDLLRTMWETQYF. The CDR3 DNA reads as TGCAGTGCTAGCCCAGATTTACTCCGTACAATGTGGGAGACCCAGTACTTC.

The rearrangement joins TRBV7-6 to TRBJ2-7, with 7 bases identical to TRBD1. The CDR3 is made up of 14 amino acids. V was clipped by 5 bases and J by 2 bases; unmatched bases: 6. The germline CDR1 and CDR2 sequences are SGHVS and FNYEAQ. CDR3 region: CASSPRTGTYEQYF. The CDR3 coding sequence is TGTGCCAGCAGCCCTCGGACAGGTACCTACGAGCAGTACTTC. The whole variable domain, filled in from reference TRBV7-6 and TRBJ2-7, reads GAGVSQSPRYKVTKRGQDVALRCDPISGHVSLYWYRQALGQGPEFLTYFNYEAQQDKSGLPNDRFSAERPEGSISTLTIQRTEQRDSAMYRCASSPRTGTYEQYFGPGTRLTVT.

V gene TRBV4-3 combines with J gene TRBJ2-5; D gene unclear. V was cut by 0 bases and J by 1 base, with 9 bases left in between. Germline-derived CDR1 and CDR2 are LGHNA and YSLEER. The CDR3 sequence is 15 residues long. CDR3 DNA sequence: TGCGCCAGCAGCCAAGATCCGGCCCTCCAAGAGACCCAGTACTTC. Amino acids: CASSQDPALQETQYF.

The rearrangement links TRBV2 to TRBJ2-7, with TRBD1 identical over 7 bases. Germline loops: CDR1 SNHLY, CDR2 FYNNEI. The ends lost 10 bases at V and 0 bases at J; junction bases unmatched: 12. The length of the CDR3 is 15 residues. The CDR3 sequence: CATLREGQISYEQYF. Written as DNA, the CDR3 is TGTGCCACCCTCCGAGAGGGACAGATCTCCTACGAGCAGTACTTC. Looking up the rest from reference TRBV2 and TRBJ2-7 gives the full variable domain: EPEVTQTPSHQVTQMGQEVILRCVPISNHLYFYWYRQILGQKVEFLVSFYNNEISEKSEIFDDQFSVERPDGSNFTLKIRSTKLEDSAMYFCATLREGQISYEQYFGPGTRLTVT.

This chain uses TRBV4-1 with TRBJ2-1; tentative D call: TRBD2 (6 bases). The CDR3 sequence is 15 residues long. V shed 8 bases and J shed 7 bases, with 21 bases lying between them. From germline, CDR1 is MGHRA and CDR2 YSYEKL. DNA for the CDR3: TGCGCCAGCTCCACTGGTGGGGGGATGTATAATGAGCAGTTCTTC. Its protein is CASSTGGGMYNEQFF.

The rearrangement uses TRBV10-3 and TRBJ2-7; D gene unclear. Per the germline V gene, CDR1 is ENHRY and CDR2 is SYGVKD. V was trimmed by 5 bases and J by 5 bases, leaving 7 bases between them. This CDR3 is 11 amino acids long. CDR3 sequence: CAISQLDEQYF. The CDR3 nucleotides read TGTGCCATCAGTCAGCTTGACGAGCAGTACTTC.

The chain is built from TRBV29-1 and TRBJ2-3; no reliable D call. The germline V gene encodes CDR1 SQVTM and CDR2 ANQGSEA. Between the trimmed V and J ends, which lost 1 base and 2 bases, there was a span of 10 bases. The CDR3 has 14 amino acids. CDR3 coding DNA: TGCAGCGTTGAAGGGGCAGACTTCACAGATACGCAGTATTTT. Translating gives CSVEGADFTDTQYF.

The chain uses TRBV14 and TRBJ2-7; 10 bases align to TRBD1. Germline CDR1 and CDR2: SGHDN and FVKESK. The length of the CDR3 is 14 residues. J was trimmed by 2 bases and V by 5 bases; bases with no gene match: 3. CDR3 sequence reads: CASSVGQGPYEQYF. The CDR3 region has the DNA TGTGCCAGCAGCGTGGGACAGGGGCCCTACGAGCAGTACTTC.

CDR3 loop: CASSSTGLAGVSDTQYF. The CDR3 DNA sequence: TGTGCCAGCAGCTCGACAGGACTAGCGGGAGTTTCTGATACGCAGTATTTT. The V and J genes are TRBV11-3 and TRBJ2-3; 13 nucleotides align to TRBD2. With V trimmed by 4 bases and J by 6 bases, 10 bases remained unmatched. Germline V gene lookup returns CDR1 SGHNT and CDR2 YENEEA. This CDR3 is built from 17 residues.

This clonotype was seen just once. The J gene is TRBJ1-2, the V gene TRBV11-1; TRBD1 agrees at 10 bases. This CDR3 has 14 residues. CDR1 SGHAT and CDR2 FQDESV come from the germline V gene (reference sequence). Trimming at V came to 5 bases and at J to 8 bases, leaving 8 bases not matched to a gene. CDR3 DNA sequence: TGTGCCAGCAGCCGCGGGACAGGGGTAGAAGGCTACACCTTC. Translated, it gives CASSRGTGVEGYTF.

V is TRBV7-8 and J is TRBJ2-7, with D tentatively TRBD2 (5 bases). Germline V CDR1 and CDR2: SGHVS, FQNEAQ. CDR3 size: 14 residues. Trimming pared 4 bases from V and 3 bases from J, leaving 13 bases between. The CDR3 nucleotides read TGTGCCAGCAGCTATCGAGACCGGGACTACGAGCAGTACTTC. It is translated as CASSYRDRDYEQYF.

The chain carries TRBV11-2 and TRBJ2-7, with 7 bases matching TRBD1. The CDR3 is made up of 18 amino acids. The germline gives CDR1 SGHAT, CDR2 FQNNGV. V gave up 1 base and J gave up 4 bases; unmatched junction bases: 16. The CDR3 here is CASSLGQNRDSRTYEQYF. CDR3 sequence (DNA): TGTGCCAGCAGCTTAGGCCAAAACAGGGACAGCCGGACGTACGAGCAGTACTTC.

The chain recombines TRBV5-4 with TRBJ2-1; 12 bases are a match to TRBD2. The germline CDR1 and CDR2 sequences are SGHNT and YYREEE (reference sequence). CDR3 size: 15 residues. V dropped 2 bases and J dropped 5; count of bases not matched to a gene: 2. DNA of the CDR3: TGTGCCAGCAGCTTCGGACTAGCGGGAAACAATGAGCAGTTCTTC. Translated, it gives CASSFGLAGNNEQFF.

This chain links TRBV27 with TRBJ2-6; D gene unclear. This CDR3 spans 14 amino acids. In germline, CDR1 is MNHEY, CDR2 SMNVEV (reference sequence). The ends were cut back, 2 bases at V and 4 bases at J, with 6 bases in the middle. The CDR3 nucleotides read TGTGCCAGCAGTTTAACAGACGGGGCCAACGTCCTGACTTTC. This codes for CASSLTDGANVLTF.

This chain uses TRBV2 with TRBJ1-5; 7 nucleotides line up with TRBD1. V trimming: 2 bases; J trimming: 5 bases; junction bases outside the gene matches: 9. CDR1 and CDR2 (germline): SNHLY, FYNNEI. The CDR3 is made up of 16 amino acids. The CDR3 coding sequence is TGTGCCAGCAGTGAATCCGGGACAGCAGGCGATCAGCCCCAGCATTTT. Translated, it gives CASSESGTAGDQPQHF.